The rows below give T cell receptor beta chains drawn from one sample of a study of early T cells in non-severe SARS-CoV-2 infection. TCRdb passed the 5' RACE reads through MiXCR, listing each CDR3 protein once. This sample has roughly 83,000 distinct CDR3 sequences, with about 9.4% found just once. The sequences come from whole blood, collected at baseline. The receptors here all came from an adult who was a healthcare worker with PCR-confirmed SARS-CoV-2 infection or an uninfected control (not recorded which). Both conserved end residues are part of each CDR3. The D gene is left open where the match is weak. A clone size is listed for some rows: how often the clone was seen (once, few, many), or a class if it is expanded.

-	TRBV28	-	TRBJ1-1	CASLSQAMNTEAFF	TGTGCCAGCCTATCTCAAGCCATGAACACTGAAGCTTTCTTT
TRBD2	TRBV28	-	TRBJ2-7	CASSLIAGEVEQYF	TGTGCCAGCAGTTTGATAGCGGGAGAGGTCGAGCAGTACTTC
-	TRBV6-6	-	TRBJ2-6	CASSYQGRVTGANVLTF	TGTGCCAGCAGTTATCAGGGCCGGGTGACTGGGGCCAACGTCCTGACTTTC
TRBD1	TRBV5-1	many	TRBJ1-1	CASRPRQGNTEAFF	TGCGCCAGCAGACCCCGACAGGGAAATACTGAAGCTTTCTTT
-	TRBV27	few	TRBJ2-5	CASRARNQETQYF	TGTGCCAGCAGAGCTAGAAACCAAGAGACCCAGTACTTC
-	TRBV5-6	few	TRBJ2-2	CASSGPPGRSAGELFF	TGTGCCAGCAGCGGCCCTCCGGGCAGATCGGCCGGGGAGCTGTTTTTT
-	TRBV29-1	-	TRBJ2-7	CSVEKGSDEQYF	TGCAGCGTTGAGAAGGGGAGCGACGAGCAGTACTTC
-	TRBV18	few	TRBJ2-5	CASSPSAGAGQETQYF	TGTGCCAGCTCACCTTCGGCTGGGGCGGGGCAAGAGACCCAGTACTTC
-	TRBV13	many	TRBJ1-3	CASSSRERNRFRNTIYF	TGTGCCAGCAGCTCTAGAGAGAGGAACAGGTTCCGAAACACCATATATTTT
-	TRBV10-3	many	TRBJ2-1	CAISEQKGGTTHNEQFF	TGTGCCATCAGTGAGCAAAAGGGGGGGACTACTCACAATGAGCAGTTCTTC
-	TRBV4-1	-	TRBJ2-3	CASSKDTDTQYF	TGCGCCAGCAGCAAAGACACAGATACGCAGTATTTT
-	TRBV12-3/TRBV12-4	many	TRBJ1-1	CASILGQTNTEAFF	TGTGCCAGCATTCTGGGACAAACAAACACTGAAGCTTTCTTT
-	TRBV12-3/TRBV12-4	many	TRBJ2-7	CASSNGLKYEQYF	TGTGCCAGCAGCAACGGACTCAAATACGAGCAGTACTTC
TRBD1	TRBV12-3/TRBV12-4	-	TRBJ2-5	CASSFPRDRQETQYF	TGTGCCAGCAGTTTCCCCAGGGACAGACAAGAGACCCAGTACTTC
-	TRBV5-1	many	TRBJ2-7	CASSFGGGNEQYF	TGCGCCAGCAGCTTCGGGGGAGGTAACGAGCAGTACTTC
-	TRBV12-3/TRBV12-4	many	TRBJ2-7	CASSGRGSLPEQYF	TGTGCCAGCAGTGGAAGGGGGTCCTTACCCGAGCAGTACTTC
-	TRBV4-1	many	TRBJ2-1	CASSQEDLRDEQFF	TGCGCCAGCAGCCAAGAAGACCTGAGGGATGAGCAGTTCTTC
-	TRBV6-1	many	TRBJ1-2	CASSEIRGAYTF	TGTGCCAGCAGTGAAATCAGGGGCGCCTACACCTTC
-	TRBV7-8	-	TRBJ1-4	CASSFRRITNEKLFF	TGTGCCAGCAGCTTCCGACGGATTACTAATGAAAAACTGTTTTTT
-	TRBV4-1	few	TRBJ2-7	CASSQTDRTPYEQYF	TGCGCCAGCAGCCAAACGGACCGTACCCCCTACGAGCAGTACTTC
TRBD2	TRBV20-1	many	TRBJ2-5	CSANKLAGGQETQYF	TGCAGTGCTAATAAACTAGCGGGAGGGCAAGAGACCCAGTACTTC
-	TRBV10-3	many	TRBJ2-7	CAIAATGYEQYF	TGTGCCATCGCAGCTACTGGCTACGAGCAGTACTTC
TRBD1	TRBV10-2	-	TRBJ1-4	CASRLTGANEKLFF	TGCGCCAGCAGGCTCACAGGGGCTAATGAAAAACTGTTTTTT
TRBD1	TRBV6-5	few	TRBJ1-2	CASSYFAGGLTNYGYTF	TGTGCCAGCAGTTACTTCGCAGGGGGCCTTACTAACTATGGCTACACCTTC